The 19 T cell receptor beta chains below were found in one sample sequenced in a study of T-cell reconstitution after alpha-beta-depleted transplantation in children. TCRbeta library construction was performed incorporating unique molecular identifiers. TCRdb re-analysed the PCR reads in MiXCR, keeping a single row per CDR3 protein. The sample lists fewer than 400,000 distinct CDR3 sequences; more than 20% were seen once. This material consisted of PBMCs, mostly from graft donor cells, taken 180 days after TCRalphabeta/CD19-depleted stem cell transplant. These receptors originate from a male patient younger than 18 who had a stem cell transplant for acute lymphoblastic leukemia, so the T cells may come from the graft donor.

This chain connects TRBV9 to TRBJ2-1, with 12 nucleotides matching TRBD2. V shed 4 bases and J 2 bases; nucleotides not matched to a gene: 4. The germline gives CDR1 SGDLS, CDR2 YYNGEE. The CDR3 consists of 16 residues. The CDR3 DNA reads TGTGCCAGCAGCTCCCGACTAGCGGGAGCCTACAATGAGCAGTTCTTC. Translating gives CASSSRLAGAYNEQFF.

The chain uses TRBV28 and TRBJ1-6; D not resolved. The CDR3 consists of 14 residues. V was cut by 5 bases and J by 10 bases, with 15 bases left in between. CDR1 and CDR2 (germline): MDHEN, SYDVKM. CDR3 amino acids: CASSSLSARSPLHF. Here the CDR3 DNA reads TGTGCCAGCAGTAGCCTTTCGGCCCGCTCACCCCTCCACTTT.

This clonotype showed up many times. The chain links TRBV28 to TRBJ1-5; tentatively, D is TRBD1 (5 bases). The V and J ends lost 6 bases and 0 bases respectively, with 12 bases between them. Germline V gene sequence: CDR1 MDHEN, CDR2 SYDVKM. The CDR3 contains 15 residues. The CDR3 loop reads CASRGGGYSNQPQHF. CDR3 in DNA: TGTGCCAGCAGGGGGGGAGGCTATAGCAATCAGCCCCAGCATTTT. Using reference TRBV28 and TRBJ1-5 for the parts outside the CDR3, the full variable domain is DVKVTQSSRYLVKRTGEKVFLECVQDMDHENMFWYRQDPGLGLRLIYFSYDVKMKEKGDIPEGYSVSREKKERFSLILESASTNQTSMYLCASRGGGYSNQPQHFGDGTRLSIL.

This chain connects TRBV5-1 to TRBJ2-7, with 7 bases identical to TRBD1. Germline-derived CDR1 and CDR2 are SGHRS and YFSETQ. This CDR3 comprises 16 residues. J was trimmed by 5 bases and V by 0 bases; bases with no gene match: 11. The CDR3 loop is CASSLEDRKGRDEQYF. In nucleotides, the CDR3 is TGCGCCAGCAGCTTGGAGGACAGGAAAGGAAGAGACGAGCAGTACTTC. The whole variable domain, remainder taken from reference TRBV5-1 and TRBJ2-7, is KAGVTQTPRYLIKTRGQQVTLSCSPISGHRSVSWYQQTPGQGLQFLFEYFSETQRNKGNFPGRFSGRQFSNSRSEMNVSTLELGDSALYLCASSLEDRKGRDEQYFGPGTRLTVT.

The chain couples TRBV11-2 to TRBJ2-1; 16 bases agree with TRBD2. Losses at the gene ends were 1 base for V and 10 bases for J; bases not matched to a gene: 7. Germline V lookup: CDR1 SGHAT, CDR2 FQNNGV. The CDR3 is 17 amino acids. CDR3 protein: CASSLVPRGLAGGEQFF. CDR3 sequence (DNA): TGTGCCAGCAGCTTAGTTCCTCGGGGACTAGCGGGGGGGGAGCAGTTCTTC.

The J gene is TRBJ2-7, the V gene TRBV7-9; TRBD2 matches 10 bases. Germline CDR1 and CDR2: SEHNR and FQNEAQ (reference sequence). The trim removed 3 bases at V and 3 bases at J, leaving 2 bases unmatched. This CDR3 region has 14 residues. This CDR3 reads CASSFWTSGYEQYF. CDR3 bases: TGTGCCAGCAGCTTTTGGACTAGCGGCTACGAGCAGTACTTC.

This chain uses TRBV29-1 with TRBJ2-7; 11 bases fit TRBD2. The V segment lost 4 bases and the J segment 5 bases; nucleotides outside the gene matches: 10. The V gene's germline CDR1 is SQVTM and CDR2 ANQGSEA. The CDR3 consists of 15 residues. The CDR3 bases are TGCAGCGTTGTGGGGCTAGCGGGAGGTCGTGACGAGCAGTACTTC. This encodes CSVVGLAGGRDEQYF.

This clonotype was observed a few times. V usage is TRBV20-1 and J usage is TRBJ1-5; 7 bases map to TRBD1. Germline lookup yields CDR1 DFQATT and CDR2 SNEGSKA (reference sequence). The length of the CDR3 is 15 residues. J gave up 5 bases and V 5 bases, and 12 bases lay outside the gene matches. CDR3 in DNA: TGCAGTGCTGGATTAGGGGGCGGTGGATATCAGCCCCAGCATTTT. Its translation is CSAGLGGGGYQPQHF.

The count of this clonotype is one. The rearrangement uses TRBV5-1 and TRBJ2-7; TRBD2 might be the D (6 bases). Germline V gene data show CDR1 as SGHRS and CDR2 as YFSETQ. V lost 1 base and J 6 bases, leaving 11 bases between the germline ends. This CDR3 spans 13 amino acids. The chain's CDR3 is CASSLTSIGEQYF. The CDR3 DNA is TGCGCCAGCAGCTTGACTAGCATAGGCGAGCAGTACTTC.

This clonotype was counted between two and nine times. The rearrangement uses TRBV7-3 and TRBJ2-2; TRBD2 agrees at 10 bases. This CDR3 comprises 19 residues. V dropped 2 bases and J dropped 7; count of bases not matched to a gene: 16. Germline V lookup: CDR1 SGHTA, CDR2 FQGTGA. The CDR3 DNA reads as TGTGCCAGCAGCTTATCCCCGGGGCCAGCGGGGGGGATCGGCGGGGAGCTGTTTTTT. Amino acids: CASSLSPGPAGGIGGELFF.

The CDR3 here is CSGGTSGAANIQYF. CDR3 bases: TGCAGTGGAGGAACTAGCGGGGCGGCAAACATTCAGTACTTC. This chain joins TRBV20-1 and TRBJ2-4, with 10 bases fitting TRBD2. Germline lookup yields CDR1 DFQATT and CDR2 SNEGSKA (reference sequence). Unmatched junction bases numbered 9, after V lost 7 bases and J lost 6 bases. This CDR3 region has 14 residues.

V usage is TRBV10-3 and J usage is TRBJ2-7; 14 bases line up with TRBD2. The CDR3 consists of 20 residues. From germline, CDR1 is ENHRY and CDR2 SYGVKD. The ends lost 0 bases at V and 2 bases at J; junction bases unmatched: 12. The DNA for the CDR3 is TGTGCCATCAGTGAGTCACCTGGACTAGCGGGAGGACTGGGCCCCTACGAGCAGTACTTC. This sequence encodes CAISESPGLAGGLGPYEQYF.

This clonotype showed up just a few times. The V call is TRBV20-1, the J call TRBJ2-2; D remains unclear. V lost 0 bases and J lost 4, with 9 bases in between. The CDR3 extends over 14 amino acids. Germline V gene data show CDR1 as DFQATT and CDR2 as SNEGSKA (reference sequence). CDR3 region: CSARDRLTTGELFF. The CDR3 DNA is TGCAGTGCTAGAGATCGCCTGACCACCGGGGAGCTGTTTTTT.

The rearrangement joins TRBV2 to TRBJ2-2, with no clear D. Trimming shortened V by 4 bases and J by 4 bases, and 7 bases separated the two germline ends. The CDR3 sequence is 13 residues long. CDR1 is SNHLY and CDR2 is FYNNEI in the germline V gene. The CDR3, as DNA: TGTGCCAGCAGTGGGGGATTCACCGGGGAGCTGTTTTTT. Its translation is CASSGGFTGELFF.

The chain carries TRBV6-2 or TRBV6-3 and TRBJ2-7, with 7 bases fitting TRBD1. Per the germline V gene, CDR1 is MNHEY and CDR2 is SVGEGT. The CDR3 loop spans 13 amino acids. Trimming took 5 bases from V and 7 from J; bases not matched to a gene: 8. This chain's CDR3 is CASSHPTGREQYF. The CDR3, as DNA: TGTGCCAGCAGTCACCCGACAGGGCGGGAGCAGTACTTC.

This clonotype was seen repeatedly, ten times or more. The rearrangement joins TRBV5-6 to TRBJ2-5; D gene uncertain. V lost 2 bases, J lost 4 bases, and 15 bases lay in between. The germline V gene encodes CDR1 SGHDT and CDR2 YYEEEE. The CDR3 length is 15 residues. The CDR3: CASSFDIGLGETQYF. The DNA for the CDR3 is TGTGCCAGCAGCTTTGACATCGGGTTGGGAGAGACCCAGTACTTC.

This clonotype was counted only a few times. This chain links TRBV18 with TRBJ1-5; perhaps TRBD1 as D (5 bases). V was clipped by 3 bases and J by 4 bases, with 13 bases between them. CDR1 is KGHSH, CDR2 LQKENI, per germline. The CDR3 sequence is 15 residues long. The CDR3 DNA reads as TGTGCCAGCTCACCGTACCAGGGCCCTAATCAGCCCCAGCATTTT. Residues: CASSPYQGPNQPQHF.

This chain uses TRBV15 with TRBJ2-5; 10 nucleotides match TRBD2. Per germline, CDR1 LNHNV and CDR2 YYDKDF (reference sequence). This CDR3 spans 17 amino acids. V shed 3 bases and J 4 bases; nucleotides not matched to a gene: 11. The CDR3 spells CATSRTYLAGERETQYF. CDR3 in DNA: TGTGCCACCAGCAGGACATATCTAGCGGGAGAAAGAGAGACCCAGTACTTC.

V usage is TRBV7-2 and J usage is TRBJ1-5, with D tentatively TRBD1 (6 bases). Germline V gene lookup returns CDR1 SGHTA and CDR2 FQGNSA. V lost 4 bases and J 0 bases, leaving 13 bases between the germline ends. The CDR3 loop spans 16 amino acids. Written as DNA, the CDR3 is TGTGCCAGCAGCTCCCCCCAGGGGTATAGCAATCAGCCCCAGCATTTT. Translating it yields CASSSPQGYSNQPQHF.